What follows are 3 T cell receptor beta chains derived from one specimen sequenced in a study of shared clonotypes between healthy human individuals. Produced via immunoSEQ multiplex PCR; TCRdb's table is partial and in-frame only. This sample has hundreds of thousands of clones; around 96% occur once, and the top ten carry less than 0.12%. The naive CD8 fraction comprised CD45RO-negative cells positively selected for CCR7 and excluded terminally differentiated effector memory CD45RA+ cells. The sequenced material came from naive CD8+ T cells sorted from blood. The receptors were gathered from a woman in her twenties or thirties in good health.

The chain recombines TRBV13 with TRBJ2-3; D may be TRBD2 (6 bases). The germline gives CDR1 PRHDT, CDR2 FYEKMQ (reference sequence). This CDR3 spans 17 amino acids. The V gene lost 5 bases and the J gene lost 2 bases, with 20 bases spanning the gap. As DNA, the CDR3 is TGTGCCAGCAGCAGCAGGGAAACTAGCCCCTACACAGATACGCAGTATTTT. Residues: CASSSRETSPYTDTQYF.

The chain couples TRBV27 to TRBJ2-1; 13 bases align to TRBD2. Trimming cost V 4 bases and J 8 bases; bases outside gene matches: 14. The CDR3 is 18 residues long. In germline, CDR1 is MNHEY, CDR2 SMNVEV (reference sequence). CDR3 sequence (DNA): TGTGCCAGCAGTTACCCGACTAGCGGGAGGCTCCCGGTACATGAGCAGTTCTTC. As protein: CASSYPTSGRLPVHEQFF.

The gene calls are TRBV5-6 and TRBJ1-1; 8 nucleotides match TRBD1. The CDR3 consists of 15 residues. Germline CDR1 reads SGHDT; CDR2 reads YYEEEE. With 4 bases clipped from V and 6 bases from J, the junction kept 11 bases outside the gene matches. The CDR3 coding sequence is TGTGCCAGCAGCGCACACGGACAGGGTTACTCTGAAGCTTTCTTT. Translating gives CASSAHGQGYSEAFF.